The present entry profiles one TCR beta chain with its context. Its specificity is unknown. This sample was included in a study of beta chain features in type 1 diabetes. Study results and limitations: A PCR bias possibly favoring shorter templates would apply equally to patients and controls. Moderately but significantly shorter TCRB CDR3s were found in Type 1 diabetes patients in all four CD4+ subsets.

The whole isolated RNA underwent reverse transcription, so sequencing captured expressed TCRB transcripts. Assay: immunoSEQ multiplex PCR; the TCRdb copy retains only in-frame clones and omits some. The table includes around 300,000 clones, approximately 15% detected once. V lost 6 bases, J lost 2 bases, and 8 bases stayed unmatched. Germline V CDR1 and CDR2: MNHEY, SMNVEV (reference sequence). The CDR3 totals 16 residues. Sequencing was performed on naive CD4+ T cells from blood. The chain links TRBV27 to TRBJ2-3; 10 bases agree with TRBD2. The sequence derives from a man aged 18 to 30 with type 1 diabetes. DNA of the CDR3: TGTGCCAGCAGCTCCTTAGCGGGAGGAGTCACAGATACGCAGTATTTT. This codes for CASSSLAGGVTDTQYF.